This TCR beta chain was identified in a study of T cells after yellow fever vaccination. From the 5' RACE reads, TCRdb called clonotypes with MiXCR, one entry per CDR3 protein. The sample carries more than 95,000 distinct CDR3 sequences, around 9.8% recorded once. With 0 bases clipped from V and 4 bases from J, the junction kept 16 bases outside the gene matches. The germline CDR1 and CDR2 sequences are LGHNA and YSLEER. The CDR3 length is 19 residues. This chain links TRBV4-3 with TRBJ1-2; TRBD1 agrees at 8 bases. The clonotype comes from a man aged 18 to 30 who received the YFV17D yellow fever vaccine. The sample here was CD8+ T cells sorted from PBMCs, taken on the day of the yellow fever booster vaccination. CDR3: CASSQDPFVDRGSTYGYTF. For the CDR3, the DNA is TGCGCCAGCAGCCAAGATCCCTTCGTCGACAGGGGCAGTACCTATGGCTACACCTTC.